This entry features one TCR beta chain sequence. Its target antigen remains unknown. No clone much larger than this one lies a single base away; base qualities are absent. The protocol used for the library was the immunoSEQ multiplex PCR assay. T-cell receptor beta chain repertoire sequencing was performed alongside a 770-gene immune expression panel. TCRdb mirrors the immuneACCESS table, restricted to in-frame sequences. Some clones are absent from its copies; in checked studies, under half trace to an unresolved V gene, and the reason for the others is unknown. The sample contains 5,000 or so clones, 75% to 85% of them found a single time. The top ten clonotypes cover approximately 6.3% of the sample. A cohort of 35 to 45 patients with surgically resected non-small-cell lung cancer, for whom both primary tumor and brain metastasis specimens were available, was included. Tumor specimens were archival formalin-fixed, paraffin-embedded tissues.

The CDR3 spans 11 residues, from the cysteine through the phenylalanine. The DNA shown is the 33-base CDR3, in frame from base 1. Reading the germline V gene gives CDR1 SGHNT and CDR2 YENEEA. The germline ends are 3 bases apart after V is trimmed by 3 bases and J by 6 bases. These data come from a study of brain metastases from non-small cell lung cancer (dated by TCRdb to the late 2010s). A note on the overall study: The study profiled the immune microenvironment of paired resected primary tumors and brain metastases taken from patients with non-small-cell lung cancer.

The study at large found these results: Paired brain metastases and primary tumors largely shared TCR repertoires, although T-cell densities in the metastases were sparse. T-cell infiltration was lower in brain metastases than in primary tumors (P < 0.001). T-cell clones appeared expanded in roughly 64% of brain metastases relative to the matched primary tumors.

Input material: primary lung tumor tissue. The cell subset or site label for this specimen denotes: primary lung tumor paired with brain metastasis. This receptor was identified in a donor over 35 with non-small cell lung cancer. In this chain, TRBV11-3 is recombined with TRBJ2-1; the D gene assignment is ambiguous. The CDR3 has the sequence CASSLGNEQFF. The bases read TGTGCCAGCAGCTTGGGCAATGAGCAGTTCTTC.